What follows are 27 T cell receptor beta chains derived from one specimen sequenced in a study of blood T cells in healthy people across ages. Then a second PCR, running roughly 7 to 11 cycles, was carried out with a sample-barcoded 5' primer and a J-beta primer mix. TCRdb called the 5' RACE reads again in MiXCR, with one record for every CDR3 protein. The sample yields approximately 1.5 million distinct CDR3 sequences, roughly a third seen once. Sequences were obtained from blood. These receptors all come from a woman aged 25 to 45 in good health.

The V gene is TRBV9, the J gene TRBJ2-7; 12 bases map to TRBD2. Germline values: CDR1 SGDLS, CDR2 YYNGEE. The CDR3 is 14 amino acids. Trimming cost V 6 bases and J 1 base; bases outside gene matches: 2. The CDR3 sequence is CASNLAGGSYEQYF. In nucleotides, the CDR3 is TGTGCCAGCAACCTAGCGGGAGGGTCCTACGAGCAGTACTTC.

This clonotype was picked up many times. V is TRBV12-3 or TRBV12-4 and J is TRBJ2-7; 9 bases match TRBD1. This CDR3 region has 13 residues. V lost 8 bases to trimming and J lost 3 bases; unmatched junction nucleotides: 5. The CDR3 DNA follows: TGTGCCAGCGAAACAGGGGGCGGCTACGAGCAGTACTTC. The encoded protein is CASETGGGYEQYF.

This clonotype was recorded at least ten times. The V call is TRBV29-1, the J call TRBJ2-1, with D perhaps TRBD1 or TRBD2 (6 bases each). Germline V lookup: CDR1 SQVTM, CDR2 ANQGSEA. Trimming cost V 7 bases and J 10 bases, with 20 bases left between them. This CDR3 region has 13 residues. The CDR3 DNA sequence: TGCAGCGGCTCGGGGGCTCCGGAGGTAGAGCAGTTCTTC. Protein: CSGSGAPEVEQFF.

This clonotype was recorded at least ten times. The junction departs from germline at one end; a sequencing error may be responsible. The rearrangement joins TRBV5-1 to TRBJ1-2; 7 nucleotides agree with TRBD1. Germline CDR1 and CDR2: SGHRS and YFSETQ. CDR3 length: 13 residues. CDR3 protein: CASSSQGTYGYTF. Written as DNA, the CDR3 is TGTGCCAGCAGTTCACAGGGGACCTATGGCTACACCTTC.

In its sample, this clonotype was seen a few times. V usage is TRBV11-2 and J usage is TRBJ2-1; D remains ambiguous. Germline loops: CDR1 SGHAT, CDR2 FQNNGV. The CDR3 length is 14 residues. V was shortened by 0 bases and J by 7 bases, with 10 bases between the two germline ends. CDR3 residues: CASSLEASWNEQFF. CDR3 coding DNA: TGTGCCAGCAGCTTAGAGGCTTCCTGGAATGAGCAGTTCTTC.

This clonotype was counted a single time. The CDR3, as DNA: TGCGCCAAATATCGACAGGCGGAAGCTTTCTTT. Translating gives CAKYRQAEAFF. The rearrangement uses TRBV10-1 and TRBJ1-1; possible D gene TRBD1, 6 bases. V was clipped by 10 bases and J by 8 bases, with 14 bases between them. This CDR3 is 11 amino acids long. CDR1 is WNHNN and CDR2 is SYGVQD in the germline V gene (reference sequence).

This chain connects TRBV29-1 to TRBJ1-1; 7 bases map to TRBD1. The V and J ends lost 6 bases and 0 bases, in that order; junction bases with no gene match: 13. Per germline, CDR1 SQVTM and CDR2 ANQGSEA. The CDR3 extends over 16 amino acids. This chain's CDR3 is CSVLGDSSGMNTEAFF. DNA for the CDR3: TGCAGCGTCCTCGGGGACAGTAGCGGGATGAACACTGAAGCTTTCTTT. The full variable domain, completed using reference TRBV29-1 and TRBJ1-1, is SAVISQKPSRDICQRGTSLTIQCQVDSQVTMMFWYRQQPGQSLTLIATANQGSEATYESGFVIDKFPISRPNLTFSTLTVSNMSPEDSSIYLCSVLGDSSGMNTEAFFGQGTRLTVV.

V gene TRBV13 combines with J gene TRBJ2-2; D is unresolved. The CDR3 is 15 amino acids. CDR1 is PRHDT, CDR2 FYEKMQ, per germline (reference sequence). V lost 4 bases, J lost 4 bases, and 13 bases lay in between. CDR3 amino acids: CASSSAGLGTGELFF. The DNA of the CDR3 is TGTGCCAGCAGCTCAGCTGGCCTTGGCACCGGGGAGCTGTTTTTT.

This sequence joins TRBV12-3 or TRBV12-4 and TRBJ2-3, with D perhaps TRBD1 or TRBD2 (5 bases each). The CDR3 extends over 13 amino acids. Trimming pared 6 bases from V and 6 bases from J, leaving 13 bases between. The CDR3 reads CASRPGPKDTQYF. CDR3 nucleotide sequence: TGTGCCAGCAGACCGGGACCAAAGGATACGCAGTATTTT.

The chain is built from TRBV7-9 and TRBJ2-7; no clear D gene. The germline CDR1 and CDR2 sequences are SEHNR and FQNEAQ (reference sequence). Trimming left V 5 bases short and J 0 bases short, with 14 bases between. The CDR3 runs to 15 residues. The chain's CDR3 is CASSRWTPASYEQYF. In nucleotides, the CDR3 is TGTGCCAGCAGCCGGTGGACCCCCGCCTCCTACGAGCAGTACTTC.

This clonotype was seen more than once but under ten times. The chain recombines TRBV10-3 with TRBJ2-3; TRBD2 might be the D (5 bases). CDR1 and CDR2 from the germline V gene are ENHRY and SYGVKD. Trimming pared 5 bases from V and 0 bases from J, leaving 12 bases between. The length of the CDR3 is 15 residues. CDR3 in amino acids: CAISLLAQSTDTQYF. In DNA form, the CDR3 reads TGTGCCATCAGTCTTTTAGCGCAAAGCACAGATACGCAGTATTTT.

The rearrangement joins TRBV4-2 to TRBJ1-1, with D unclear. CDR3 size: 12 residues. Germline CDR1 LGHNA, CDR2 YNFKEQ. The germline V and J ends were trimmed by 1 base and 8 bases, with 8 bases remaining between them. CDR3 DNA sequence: TGTGCCAGCAGCCAAGGATGCCGAGAAGCTTTCTTT. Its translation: CASSQGCREAFF.

CDR3 nucleotides: TGTGCCAGCAGCCCCCCCGCTTGGGCCCGAGGGACAGATACGCAGTATTTT. Amino acids: CASSPPAWARGTDTQYF. The chain couples TRBV7-9 to TRBJ2-3; a weak D match, TRBD2 (5 bases). V was cut by 5 bases and J by 3 bases, with 21 bases left in between. CDR1 and CDR2 (germline): SEHNR, FQNEAQ (reference sequence). This CDR3 region has 17 residues.

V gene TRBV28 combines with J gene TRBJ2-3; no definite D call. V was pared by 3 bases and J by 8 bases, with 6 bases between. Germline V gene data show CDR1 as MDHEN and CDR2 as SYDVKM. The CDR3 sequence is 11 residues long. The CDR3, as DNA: TGTGCCAGCAGTTTGGGAATTACGCAGTATTTT. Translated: CASSLGITQYF.

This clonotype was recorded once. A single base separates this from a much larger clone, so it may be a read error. The CDR3 here is CANSRGGGGSSYNEQFF. DNA for the CDR3: TGCGCCAACAGCCGGGGTGGGGGCGGTAGCTCCTACAATGAGCAGTTCTTC. The chain recombines TRBV4-1 with TRBJ2-1; a weak D match, TRBD1 (6 bases). The CDR3 is 17 amino acids. The germline gives CDR1 MGHRA, CDR2 YSYEKL.

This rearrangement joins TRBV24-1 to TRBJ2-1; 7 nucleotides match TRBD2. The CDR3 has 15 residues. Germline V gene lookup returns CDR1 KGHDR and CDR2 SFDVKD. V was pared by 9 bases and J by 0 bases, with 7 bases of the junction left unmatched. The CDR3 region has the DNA TGTGCCACCGCCACTAGCGCAAGCTCCTACAATGAGCAGTTCTTC. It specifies CATATSASSYNEQFF.

CDR3 sequence (DNA): TGTGCCAGCAGATCGGAAGCTACTTTTGGCTACACCTTC. It specifies CASRSEATFGYTF. The gene calls are TRBV6-2 or TRBV6-3 and TRBJ1-2; D uncertain. Trimming removed 6 bases at V and 7 bases at J, with 15 bases between. The CDR3 spans 13 residues. CDR1 is MNHEY and CDR2 is SVGEGT in the germline V gene.

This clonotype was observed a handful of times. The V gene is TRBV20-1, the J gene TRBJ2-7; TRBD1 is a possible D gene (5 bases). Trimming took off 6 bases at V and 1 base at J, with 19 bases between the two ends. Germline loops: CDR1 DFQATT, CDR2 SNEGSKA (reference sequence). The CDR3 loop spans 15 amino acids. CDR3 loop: CSASRGHLTSYEQYF. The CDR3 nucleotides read TGCAGTGCCAGCCGAGGACATTTAACATCCTACGAGCAGTACTTC.

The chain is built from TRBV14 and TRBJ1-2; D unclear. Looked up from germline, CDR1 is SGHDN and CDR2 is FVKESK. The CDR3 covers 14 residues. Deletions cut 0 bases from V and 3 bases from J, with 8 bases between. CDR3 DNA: TGTGCCAGCAGCCAAGATCGACACTACTATGGCTACACCTTC. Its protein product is CASSQDRHYYGYTF.

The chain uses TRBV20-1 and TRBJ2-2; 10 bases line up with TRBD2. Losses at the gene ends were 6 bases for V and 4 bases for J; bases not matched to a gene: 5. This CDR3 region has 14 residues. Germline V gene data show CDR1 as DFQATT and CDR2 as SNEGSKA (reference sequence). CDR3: CSARTSGTTGELFF. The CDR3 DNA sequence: TGCAGTGCGCGTACTAGCGGGACCACCGGGGAGCTGTTTTTT.

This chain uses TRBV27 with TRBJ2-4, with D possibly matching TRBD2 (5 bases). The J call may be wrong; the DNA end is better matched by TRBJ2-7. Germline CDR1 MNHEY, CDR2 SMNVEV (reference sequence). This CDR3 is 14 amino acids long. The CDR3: CASTPGRGTYEQYF. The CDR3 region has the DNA TGTGCCAGTACCCCCGGACGGGGTACCTACGAGCAGTACTTC.

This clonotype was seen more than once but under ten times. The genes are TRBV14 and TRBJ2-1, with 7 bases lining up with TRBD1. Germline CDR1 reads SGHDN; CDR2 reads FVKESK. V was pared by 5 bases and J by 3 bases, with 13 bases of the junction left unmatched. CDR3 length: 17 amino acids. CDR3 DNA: TGTGCCAGCAGCAGAGGGGGTTACGGGACAGTCTACAATGAGCAGTTCTTC. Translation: CASSRGGYGTVYNEQFF.

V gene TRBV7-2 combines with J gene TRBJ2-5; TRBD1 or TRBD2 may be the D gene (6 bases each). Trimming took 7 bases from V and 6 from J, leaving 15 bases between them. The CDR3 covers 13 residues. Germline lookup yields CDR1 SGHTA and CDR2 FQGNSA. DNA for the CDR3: TGTGCCAGCACCACCGAAGGGGGGAAGACCCAGTACTTC. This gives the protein CASTTEGGKTQYF.

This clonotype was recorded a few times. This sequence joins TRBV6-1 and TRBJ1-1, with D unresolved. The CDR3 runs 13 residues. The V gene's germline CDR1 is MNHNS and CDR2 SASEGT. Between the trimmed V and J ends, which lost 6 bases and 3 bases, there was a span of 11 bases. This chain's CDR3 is CASRILRDTEAFF. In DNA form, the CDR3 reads TGTGCCAGCAGGATATTGAGAGACACTGAAGCTTTCTTT.

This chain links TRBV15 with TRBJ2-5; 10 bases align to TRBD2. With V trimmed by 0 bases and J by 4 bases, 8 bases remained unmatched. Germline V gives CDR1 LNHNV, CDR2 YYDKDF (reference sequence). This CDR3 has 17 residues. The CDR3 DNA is TGTGCCACCAGCAGAGACGACCACGCTAGCGGGGGAGAGACCCAGTACTTC. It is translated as CATSRDDHASGGETQYF.

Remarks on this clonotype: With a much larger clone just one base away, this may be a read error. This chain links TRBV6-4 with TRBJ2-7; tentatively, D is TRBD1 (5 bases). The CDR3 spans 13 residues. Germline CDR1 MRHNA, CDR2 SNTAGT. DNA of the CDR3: TGTGCCAGCAGTAACTCCCAGGGTCGGGAGCAGTACTTC. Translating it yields CASSNSQGREQYF.

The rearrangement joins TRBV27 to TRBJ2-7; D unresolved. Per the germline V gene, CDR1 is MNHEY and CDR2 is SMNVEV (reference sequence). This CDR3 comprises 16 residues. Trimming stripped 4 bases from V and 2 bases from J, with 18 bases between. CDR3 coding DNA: TGTGCCAGCAGTTCCTACGGCCGGGTGCCTCCCTACGAGCAGTACTTC. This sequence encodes CASSSYGRVPPYEQYF.